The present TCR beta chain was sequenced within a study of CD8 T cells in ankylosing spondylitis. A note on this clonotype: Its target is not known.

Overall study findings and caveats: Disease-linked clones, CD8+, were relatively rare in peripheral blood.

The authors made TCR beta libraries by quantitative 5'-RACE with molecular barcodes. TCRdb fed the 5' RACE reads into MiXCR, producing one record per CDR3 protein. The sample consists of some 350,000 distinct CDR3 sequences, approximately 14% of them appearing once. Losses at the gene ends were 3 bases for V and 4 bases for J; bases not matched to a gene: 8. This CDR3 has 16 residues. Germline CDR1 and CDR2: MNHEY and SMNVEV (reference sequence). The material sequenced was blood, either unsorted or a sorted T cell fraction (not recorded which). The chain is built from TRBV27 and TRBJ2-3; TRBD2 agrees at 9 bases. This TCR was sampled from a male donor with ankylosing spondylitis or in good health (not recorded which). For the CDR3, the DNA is TGTGCCAGCAGTTTGAGCAGCGGGAGGCGGTCAGATACGCAGTATTTT. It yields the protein CASSLSSGRRSDTQYF.